This record concerns one T cell receptor beta chain sequence. Its antigen is undetermined. CDR3 length: 16 residues. Germline CDR1 reads LGHNA; CDR2 reads YNFKEQ. These data come from a study of monozygotic twins with inflammatory bowel disease. Overall study results and limits: Differing immunosuppressive treatments may have added variability to patient repertoires.

TCRdb re-called the 5' RACE reads and catalogs CDR3 proteins one per entry, DNA excluded. The sample table includes roughly 300,000 distinct CDR3 sequences. This TCR derives from a human donor with ulcerative colitis or Crohn's disease, or a healthy co-twin of an affected twin (not recorded which). The V gene is TRBV4-2, the J gene TRBJ2-1. The sequenced sample was blood. The CDR3 reads CASSQDYGSSYNEQFF.